What follows is one T cell receptor beta chain and its context. These data belong to a study of T cell changes during pregnancy in multiple sclerosis. Generated by immunoSEQ multiplex PCR, the TCRdb table keeps only in-frame clones and is missing some. The table records more than 35,000 clones, about 91% of them present only once. This CDR3 comprises 13 residues. The germline V gene has CDR1 MDHEN and CDR2 SYDVKM. Trimming pared 8 bases from V and 0 bases from J, leaving 10 bases between. The sequencing here drew on CD4+ T cells from peripheral blood mononuclear cells, taken in the third trimester of pregnancy. This TCR came from a female donor with multiple sclerosis, enrolled in a pregnancy study. The rearrangement links TRBV28 to TRBJ1-1, with D tentatively TRBD1 (5 bases). CDR3 bases: TGTGCCAGCGGGGCAGGCCTGAACACTGAAGCTTTCTTT. This encodes CASGAGLNTEAFF. The full variable domain, rest sourced from reference TRBV28 and TRBJ1-1, is DVKVTQSSRYLVKRTGEKVFLECVQDMDHENMFWYRQDPGLGLRLIYFSYDVKMKEKGDIPEGYSVSREKKERFSLILESASTNQTSMYLCASGAGLNTEAFFGQGTRLTVV.